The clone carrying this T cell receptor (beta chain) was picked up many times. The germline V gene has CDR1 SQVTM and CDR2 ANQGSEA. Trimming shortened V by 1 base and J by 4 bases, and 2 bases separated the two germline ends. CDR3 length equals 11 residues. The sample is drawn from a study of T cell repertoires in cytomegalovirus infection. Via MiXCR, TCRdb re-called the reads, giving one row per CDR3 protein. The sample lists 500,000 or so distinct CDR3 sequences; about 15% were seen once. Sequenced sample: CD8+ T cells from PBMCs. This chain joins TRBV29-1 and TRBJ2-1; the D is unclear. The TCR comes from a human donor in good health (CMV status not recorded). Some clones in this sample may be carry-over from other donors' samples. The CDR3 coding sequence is TGCAGCGTTGAAGGATACAATGAGCAGTTCTTC. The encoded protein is CSVEGYNEQFF.